The 8 T cell receptor beta chains listed next were all sequenced from one sample in a study of control samples from healthy donors and cancer patients. Data came from immunoSEQ multiplex PCR; TCRdb stores just in-frame clones and leaves some out. The table lists 150,000 or so clones, about 86% of them singletons, with about 1.8% in the top ten. The sample comprised blood. The receptors stem from a man aged 18 to 35 in good health.

This chain uses TRBV7-3 with TRBJ2-5, with 12 nucleotides matching TRBD2. The V segment lost 5 bases and the J segment 5 bases; nucleotides outside the gene matches: 6. The CDR3 consists of 15 residues. Germline CDR1 reads SGHTA; CDR2 reads FQGTGA. Here the CDR3 reads CASSPRLAGEETQYF. The CDR3 coding sequence is TGTGCCAGCAGCCCTCGACTAGCGGGGGAGGAGACCCAGTACTTC.

The J gene is TRBJ2-4, the V gene TRBV5-6; TRBD1 might be the D (6 bases). The CDR3 is made up of 14 amino acids. Germline V gives CDR1 SGHDT, CDR2 YYEEEE. With 2 bases removed from V and 3 bases from J, the gap between germline ends came to 9 bases. The DNA of the CDR3 is TGTGCCAGCAGCTTACAGGGATACAAAAACATTCAGTACTTC. It is translated as CASSLQGYKNIQYF.

The chain carries TRBV15 and TRBJ1-2, with 7 bases aligning to TRBD1. V lost 1 base to trimming and J lost 4 bases; unmatched junction nucleotides: 3. Germline V gives CDR1 LNHNV, CDR2 YYDKDF (reference sequence). This CDR3 region has 14 residues. CDR3 in DNA: TGTGCCACCAGCAGAGTAGGGACAGTCTATGGCTACACCTTC. Protein: CATSRVGTVYGYTF.

V usage is TRBV19 and J usage is TRBJ1-5; a possible D gene is TRBD1 (6 bases). With 7 bases removed from V and 0 bases from J, the gap between germline ends came to 13 bases. The germline V gene has CDR1 LNHDA and CDR2 SQIVND (reference sequence). The CDR3 totals 15 residues. CDR3 in amino acids: CASNRDKYSNQPQHF. CDR3 DNA: TGTGCCAGTAATCGGGACAAGTATAGCAATCAGCCCCAGCATTTT.

The chain links TRBV4-1 to TRBJ1-1; D not certain. Germline V gene sequence: CDR1 MGHRA, CDR2 YSYEKL. The CDR3 length is 16 residues. With 0 bases removed from V and 4 bases from J, the gap between germline ends came to 15 bases. The CDR3, as DNA: TGCGCCAGCAGCCAAGATTCTCGGTTAGACGGCACTGAAGCTTTCTTT. This translates into CASSQDSRLDGTEAFF.

The rearrangement links TRBV5-6 to TRBJ2-5; TRBD2 agrees at 7 bases. This CDR3 has 15 amino acids. V lost 3 bases, J lost 1 base, and 6 bases stayed unmatched. Germline assignment: CDR1 SGHDT and CDR2 YYEEEE. The CDR3 reads CASSSPSGAQETQYF. CDR3 DNA: TGTGCCAGCAGCTCGCCGAGCGGGGCCCAAGAGACCCAGTACTTC. The whole variable domain, filled in from reference TRBV5-6 and TRBJ2-5, reads DAGVTQSPTHLIKTRGQQVTLRCSPKSGHDTVSWYQQALGQGPQFIFQYYEEEERQRGNFPDRFSGHQFPNYSSELNVNALLLGDSALYLCASSSPSGAQETQYFGPGTRLLVL.

The J gene is TRBJ2-7, the V gene TRBV6-4, with 7 nucleotides matching TRBD1. CDR3 length: 17 amino acids. V shed 6 bases, J shed 4 bases, and the junction held 18 bases outside the gene matches. Germline lookup yields CDR1 MRHNA and CDR2 SNTAGT. CDR3 sequence reads: CASSHNPKRGRRYEQYF. The CDR3 DNA sequence: TGTGCCAGCAGCCACAACCCCAAAAGGGGGCGGAGGTACGAGCAGTACTTC.

V and J are TRBV10-2 and TRBJ1-2; D possibly corresponds to TRBD1 (6 bases). Germline-derived CDR1 and CDR2 are WSHSY and SAAADI. The ends were cut back, 5 bases at V and 0 bases at J, with 13 bases in the middle. The CDR3 length is 15 residues. This chain's CDR3 is CASSKTGSANYGYTF. CDR3 nucleotide sequence: TGCGCCAGCAGTAAAACAGGGTCCGCTAACTATGGCTACACCTTC.